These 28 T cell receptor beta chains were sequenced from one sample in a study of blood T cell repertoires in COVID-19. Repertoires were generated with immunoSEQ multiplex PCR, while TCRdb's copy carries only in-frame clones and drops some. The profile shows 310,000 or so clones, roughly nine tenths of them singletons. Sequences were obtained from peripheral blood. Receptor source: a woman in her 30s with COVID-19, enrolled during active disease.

The CDR3 region is CASSSLGLAGTSTYEQYF. In nucleotides, the CDR3 is TGTGCCAGCAGCTCCTTGGGACTAGCGGGGACGTCTACCTACGAGCAGTACTTC. V gene TRBV13 combines with J gene TRBJ2-7, with 13 bases matching TRBD2. The V gene's germline CDR1 is PRHDT and CDR2 FYEKMQ (reference sequence). CDR3 size: 18 residues. The trim removed 4 bases at V and 2 bases at J, leaving 11 bases unmatched.

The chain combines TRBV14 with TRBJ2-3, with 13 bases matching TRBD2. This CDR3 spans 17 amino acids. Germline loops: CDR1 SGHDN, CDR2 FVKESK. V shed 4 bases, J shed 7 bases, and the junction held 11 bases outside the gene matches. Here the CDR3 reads CASSPKTGTSGTYTQYF. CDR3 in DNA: TGTGCCAGCAGCCCTAAAACCGGGACTAGCGGGACCTATACGCAGTATTTT.

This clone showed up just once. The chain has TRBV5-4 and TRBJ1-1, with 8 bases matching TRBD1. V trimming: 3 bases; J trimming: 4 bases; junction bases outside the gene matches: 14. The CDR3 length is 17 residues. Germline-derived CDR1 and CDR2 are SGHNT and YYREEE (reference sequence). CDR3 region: CASSSGVAGGSPTEAFF. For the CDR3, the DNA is TGTGCCAGCAGCTCCGGGGTGGCAGGGGGCTCTCCCACTGAAGCTTTCTTT.

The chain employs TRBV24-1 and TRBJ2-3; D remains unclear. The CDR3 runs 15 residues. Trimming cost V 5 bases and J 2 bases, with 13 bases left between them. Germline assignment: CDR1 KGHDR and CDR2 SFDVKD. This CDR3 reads CATSGPQPDTDTQYF. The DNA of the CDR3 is TGTGCCACCAGTGGTCCTCAACCAGACACAGATACGCAGTATTTT.

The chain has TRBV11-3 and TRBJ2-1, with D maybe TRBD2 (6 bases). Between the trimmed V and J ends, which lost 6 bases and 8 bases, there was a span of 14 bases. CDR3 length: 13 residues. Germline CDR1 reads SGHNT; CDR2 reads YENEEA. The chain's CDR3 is CASRGTGSDEQFF. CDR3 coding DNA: TGTGCCAGCAGAGGGACTGGCTCCGATGAGCAGTTCTTC.

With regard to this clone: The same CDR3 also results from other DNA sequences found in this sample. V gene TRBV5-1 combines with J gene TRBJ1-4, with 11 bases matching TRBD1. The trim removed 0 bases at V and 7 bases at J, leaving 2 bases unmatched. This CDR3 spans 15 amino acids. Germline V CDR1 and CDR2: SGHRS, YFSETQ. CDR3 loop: CASSLDGTGGEKLFF. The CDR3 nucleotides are TGCGCCAGCAGCTTGGATGGGACAGGGGGTGAAAAACTGTTTTTT.

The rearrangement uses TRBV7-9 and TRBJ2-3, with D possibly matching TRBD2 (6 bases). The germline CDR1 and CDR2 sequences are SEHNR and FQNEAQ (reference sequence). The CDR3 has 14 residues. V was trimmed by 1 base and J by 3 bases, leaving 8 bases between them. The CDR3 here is CASSLDGRTDTQYF. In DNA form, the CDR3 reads TGTGCCAGCAGCTTAGACGGGAGAACAGATACGCAGTATTTT. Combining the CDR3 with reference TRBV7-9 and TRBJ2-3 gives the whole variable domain DTGVSQNPRHKITKRGQNVTFRCDPISEHNRLYWYRQTLGQGPEFLTYFQNEAQLEKSRLLSDRFSAERPKGSFSTLEIQRTEQGDSAMYLCASSLDGRTDTQYFGPGTRLTVL.

The CDR3 sequence is CASTRTPGAEGSPLHF. The DNA of the CDR3 is TGTGCCAGCACCAGAACTCCGGGAGCTGAGGGTTCACCCCTCCACTTT. The rearrangement links TRBV5-5 to TRBJ1-6; no firm D call. This CDR3 is built from 16 residues. Germline CDR1 is SGHKS and CDR2 is YYEKEE (reference sequence). Trimming cost V 6 bases and J 9 bases, with 22 bases left between them.

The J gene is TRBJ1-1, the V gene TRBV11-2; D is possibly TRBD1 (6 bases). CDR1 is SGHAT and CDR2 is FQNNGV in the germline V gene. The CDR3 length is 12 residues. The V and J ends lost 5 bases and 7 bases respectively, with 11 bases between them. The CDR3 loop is CASSQGQFEAFF. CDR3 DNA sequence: TGTGCCAGCAGCCAAGGACAGTTTGAAGCTTTCTTT.

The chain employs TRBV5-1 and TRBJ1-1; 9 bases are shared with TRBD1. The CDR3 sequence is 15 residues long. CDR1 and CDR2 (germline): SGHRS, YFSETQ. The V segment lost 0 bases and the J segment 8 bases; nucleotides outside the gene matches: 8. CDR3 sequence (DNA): TGCGCCAGCAGCTTGGGCCGTGGGACAGGGAGAGAAGCTTTCTTT. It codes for CASSLGRGTGREAFF. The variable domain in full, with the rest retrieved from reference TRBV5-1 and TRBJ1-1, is KAGVTQTPRYLIKTRGQQVTLSCSPISGHRSVSWYQQTPGQGLQFLFEYFSETQRNKGNFPGRFSGRQFSNSRSEMNVSTLELGDSALYLCASSLGRGTGREAFFGQGTRLTVV.

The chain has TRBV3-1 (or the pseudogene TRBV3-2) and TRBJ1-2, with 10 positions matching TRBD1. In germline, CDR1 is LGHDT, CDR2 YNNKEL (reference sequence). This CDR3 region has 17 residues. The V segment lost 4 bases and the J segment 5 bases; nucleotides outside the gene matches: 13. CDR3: CASSPGAGTGVNYGYTF. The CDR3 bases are TGTGCCAGCAGCCCCGGGGCCGGGACAGGGGTCAATTATGGCTACACCTTC.

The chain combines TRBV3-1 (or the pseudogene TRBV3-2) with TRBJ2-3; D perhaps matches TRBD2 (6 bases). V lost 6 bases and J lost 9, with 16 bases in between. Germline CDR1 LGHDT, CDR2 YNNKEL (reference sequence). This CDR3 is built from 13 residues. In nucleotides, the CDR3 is TGTGCCAGCAGGGGGGGTAAGGAAAGCACGCAGTATTTT. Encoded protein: CASRGGKESTQYF.

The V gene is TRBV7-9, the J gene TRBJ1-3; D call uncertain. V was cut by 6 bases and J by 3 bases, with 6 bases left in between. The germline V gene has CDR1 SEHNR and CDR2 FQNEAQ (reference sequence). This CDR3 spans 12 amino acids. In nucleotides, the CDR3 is TGTGCCAGCAGTCCCAGTGGAAACACCATATATTTT. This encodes CASSPSGNTIYF. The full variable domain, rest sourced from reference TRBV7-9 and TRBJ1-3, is DTGVSQNPRHKITKRGQNVTFRCDPISEHNRLYWYRQTLGQGPEFLTYFQNEAQLEKSRLLSDRFSAERPKGSFSTLEIQRTEQGDSAMYLCASSPSGNTIYFGEGSWLTVV.

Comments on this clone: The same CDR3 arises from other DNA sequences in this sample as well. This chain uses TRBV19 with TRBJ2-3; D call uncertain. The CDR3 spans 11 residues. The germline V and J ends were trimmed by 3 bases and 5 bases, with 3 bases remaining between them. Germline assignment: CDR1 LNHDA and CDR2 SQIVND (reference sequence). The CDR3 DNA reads TGTGCCAGTAGTATCGGAGATACGCAGTATTTT. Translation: CASSIGDTQYF.

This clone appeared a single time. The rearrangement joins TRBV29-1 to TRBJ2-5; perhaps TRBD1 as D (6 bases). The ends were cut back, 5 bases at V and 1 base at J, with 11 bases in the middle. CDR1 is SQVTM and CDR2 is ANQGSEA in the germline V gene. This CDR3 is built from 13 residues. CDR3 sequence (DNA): TGCAGCGTTATGACAGGCACCCAAGAGACCCAGTACTTC. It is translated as CSVMTGTQETQYF.

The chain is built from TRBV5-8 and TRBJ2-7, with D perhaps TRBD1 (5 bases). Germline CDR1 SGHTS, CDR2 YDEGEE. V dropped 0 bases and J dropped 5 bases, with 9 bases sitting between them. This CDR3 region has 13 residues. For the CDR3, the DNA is TGTGCCAGCAGCTTGGCTTGGGGCCACGAGCAGTACTTC. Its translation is CASSLAWGHEQYF.

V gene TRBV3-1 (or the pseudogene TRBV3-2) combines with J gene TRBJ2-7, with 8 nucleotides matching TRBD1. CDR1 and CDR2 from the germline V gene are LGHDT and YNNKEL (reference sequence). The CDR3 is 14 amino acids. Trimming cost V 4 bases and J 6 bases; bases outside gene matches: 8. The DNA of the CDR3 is TGTGCCAGCAGCCCCCGGTCAGGGGGCCCCGAGCAGTACTTC. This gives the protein CASSPRSGGPEQYF.

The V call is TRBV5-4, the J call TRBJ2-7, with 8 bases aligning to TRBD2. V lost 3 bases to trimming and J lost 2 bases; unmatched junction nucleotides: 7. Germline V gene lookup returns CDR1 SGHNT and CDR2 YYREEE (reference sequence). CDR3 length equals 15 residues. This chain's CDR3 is CASSWGTSIAYEQYF. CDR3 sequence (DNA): TGTGCCAGCAGCTGGGGGACTAGTATTGCCTACGAGCAGTACTTC.

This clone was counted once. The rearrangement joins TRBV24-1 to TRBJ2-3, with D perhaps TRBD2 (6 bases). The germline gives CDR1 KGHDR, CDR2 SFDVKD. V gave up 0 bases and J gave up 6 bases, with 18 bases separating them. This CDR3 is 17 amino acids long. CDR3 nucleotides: TGTGCCACCAGTGATTTGGCCGCGTTAGGGGAGGAGGATACGCAGTATTTT. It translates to CATSDLAALGEEDTQYF.

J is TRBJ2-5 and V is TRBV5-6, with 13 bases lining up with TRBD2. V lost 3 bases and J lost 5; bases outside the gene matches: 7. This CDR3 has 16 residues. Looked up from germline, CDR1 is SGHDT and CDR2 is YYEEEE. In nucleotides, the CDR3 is TGTGCCAGCAGCTCTTTACTAGCGGGAGGGGAGGAGACCCAGTACTTC. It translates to CASSSLLAGGEETQYF.

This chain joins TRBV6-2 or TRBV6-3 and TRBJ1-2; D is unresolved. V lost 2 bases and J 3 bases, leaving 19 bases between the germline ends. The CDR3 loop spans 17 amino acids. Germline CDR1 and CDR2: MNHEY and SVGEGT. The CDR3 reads CASSYKLSKVADYGYTF. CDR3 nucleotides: TGTGCCAGCAGTTACAAATTAAGTAAGGTTGCGGACTATGGCTACACCTTC.

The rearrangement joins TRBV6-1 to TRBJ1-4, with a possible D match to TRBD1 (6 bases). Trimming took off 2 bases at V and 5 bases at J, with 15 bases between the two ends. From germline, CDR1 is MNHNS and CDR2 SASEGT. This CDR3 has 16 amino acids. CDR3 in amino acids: CASSERAGARNEKLFF. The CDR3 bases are TGTGCCAGCAGTGAAAGGGCAGGGGCGCGGAATGAAAAACTGTTTTTT.

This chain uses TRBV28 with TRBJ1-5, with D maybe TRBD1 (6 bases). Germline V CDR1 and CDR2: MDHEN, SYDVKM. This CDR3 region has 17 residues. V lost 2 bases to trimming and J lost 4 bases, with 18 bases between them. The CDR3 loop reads CASSLPGHPQGNQPQHF. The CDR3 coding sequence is TGTGCCAGCAGTTTACCGGGACATCCCCAGGGGAATCAGCCCCAGCATTTT. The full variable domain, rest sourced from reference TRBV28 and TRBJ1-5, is DVKVTQSSRYLVKRTGEKVFLECVQDMDHENMFWYRQDPGLGLRLIYFSYDVKMKEKGDIPEGYSVSREKKERFSLILESASTNQTSMYLCASSLPGHPQGNQPQHFGDGTRLSIL.

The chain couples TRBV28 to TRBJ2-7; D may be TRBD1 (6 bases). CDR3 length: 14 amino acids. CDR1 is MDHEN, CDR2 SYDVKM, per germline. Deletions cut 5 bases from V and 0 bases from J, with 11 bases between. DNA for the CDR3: TGTGCCAGCAGTGGACAGCAACCCTCCTACGAGCAGTACTTC. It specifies CASSGQQPSYEQYF.

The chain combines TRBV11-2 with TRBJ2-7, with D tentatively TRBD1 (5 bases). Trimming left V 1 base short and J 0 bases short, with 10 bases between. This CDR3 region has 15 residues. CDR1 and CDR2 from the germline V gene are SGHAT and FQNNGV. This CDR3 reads CASSLAHRSSYEQYF. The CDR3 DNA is TGTGCCAGCAGCTTAGCTCACAGGAGCTCCTACGAGCAGTACTTC.

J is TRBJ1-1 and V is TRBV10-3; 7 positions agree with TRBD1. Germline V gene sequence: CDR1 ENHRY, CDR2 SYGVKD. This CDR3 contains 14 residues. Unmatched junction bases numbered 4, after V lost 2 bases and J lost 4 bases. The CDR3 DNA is TGTGCCATCAGTGAGACGCCAGGGGGCACTGAAGCTTTCTTT. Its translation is CAISETPGGTEAFF.

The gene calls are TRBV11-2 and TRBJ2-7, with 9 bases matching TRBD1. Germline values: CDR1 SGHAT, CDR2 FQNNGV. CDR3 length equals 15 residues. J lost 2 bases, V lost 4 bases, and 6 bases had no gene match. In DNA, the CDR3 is TGTGCCAGCAGCTCCGGGACAGGGTTCACCTACGAGCAGTACTTC. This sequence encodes CASSSGTGFTYEQYF.

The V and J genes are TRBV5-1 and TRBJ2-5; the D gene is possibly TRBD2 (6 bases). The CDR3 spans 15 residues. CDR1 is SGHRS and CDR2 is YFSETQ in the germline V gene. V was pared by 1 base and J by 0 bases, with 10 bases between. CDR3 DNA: TGCGCCAGCAGCTTGTGGCTAGCGAACCAAGAGACCCAGTACTTC. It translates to CASSLWLANQETQYF.